The 6 T cell receptor beta chains in this list originate from one sample, sequenced in a study of T cell responses to AZD1222 COVID-19 vaccine. Assay: immunoSEQ multiplex PCR; the TCRdb copy retains only in-frame clones and omits some. Of fewer than 150,000 clones listed, more than 85% are singletons. The sample in question was peripheral blood, obtained 28 days after the second AZD1222 dose. The receptor source for this set is an adult who received the AZD1222 COVID-19 vaccine.

This chain links TRBV28 with TRBJ1-6, with D uncertain. Germline-derived CDR1 and CDR2 are MDHEN and SYDVKM. The length of the CDR3 is 16 residues. Trimming pared 10 bases from V and 7 bases from J, leaving 23 bases between. Written as DNA, the CDR3 is TGTGCCACAAAACCCGGAGGACGTGTACTAAATTCACCCCTCCACTTT. Its translation is CATKPGGRVLNSPLHF.

This clone appeared a few times. This rearrangement joins TRBV29-1 to TRBJ1-1; no reliable D call. Per the germline V gene, CDR1 is SQVTM and CDR2 is ANQGSEA. V shed 7 bases and J shed 5 bases, with 17 bases lying between them. The CDR3 is 13 residues long. The CDR3 sequence: CSAQELGDTEAFF. The CDR3 DNA reads as TGCAGCGCCCAGGAGCTGGGCGATACTGAAGCTTTCTTT.

This chain uses TRBV29-1 with TRBJ2-1; D is possibly TRBD2 (7 bases). Germline V CDR1 and CDR2: SQVTM, ANQGSEA. The length of the CDR3 is 14 residues. Between the trimmed V and J ends, which lost 4 bases and 4 bases, there was a span of 14 bases. CDR3 sequence (DNA): TGCAGCGTTGTTGGGGGAGGGGGTTACAATGAGCAGTTCTTC. It yields the protein CSVVGGGGYNEQFF.

The V and J genes are TRBV9 and TRBJ1-2, with D hard to call. V was shortened by 0 bases and J by 2 bases, with 8 bases between the two germline ends. There are 14 residues in the CDR3. Germline CDR1 is SGDLS and CDR2 is YYNGEE. CDR3 region: CASSVGQINYGYTF. The CDR3 DNA sequence: TGTGCCAGCAGCGTAGGTCAGATAAACTATGGCTACACCTTC. The whole variable domain, filled in from reference TRBV9 and TRBJ1-2, reads DSGVTQTPKHLITATGQRVTLRCSPRSGDLSVYWYQQSLDQGLQFLIQYYNGEERAKGNILERFSAQQFPDLHSELNLSSLELGDSALYFCASSVGQINYGYTFGSGTRLTVV.

The chain joins TRBV6-2 or TRBV6-3 to TRBJ1-2; 10 positions agree with TRBD1. The CDR3 is made up of 14 amino acids. Trimming cost V 2 bases and J 8 bases; bases outside gene matches: 5. Looked up from germline, CDR1 is MNHEY and CDR2 is SVGEGT. The CDR3 DNA reads as TGTGCCAGCAGTTACGGGACAGGGGTCGCGGGCTACACCTTC. This gives the protein CASSYGTGVAGYTF.

V gene TRBV5-4 combines with J gene TRBJ1-2; D uncertain. Per the germline V gene, CDR1 is SGHNT and CDR2 is YYREEE (reference sequence). The V end lost 1 base, the J end lost 2 bases, and 12 bases lay between the germline ends. CDR3 size: 15 residues. The CDR3 DNA is TGTGCCAGCAGCTTGTATGGAGGTTCCAACTATGGCTACACCTTC. It is translated as CASSLYGGSNYGYTF.